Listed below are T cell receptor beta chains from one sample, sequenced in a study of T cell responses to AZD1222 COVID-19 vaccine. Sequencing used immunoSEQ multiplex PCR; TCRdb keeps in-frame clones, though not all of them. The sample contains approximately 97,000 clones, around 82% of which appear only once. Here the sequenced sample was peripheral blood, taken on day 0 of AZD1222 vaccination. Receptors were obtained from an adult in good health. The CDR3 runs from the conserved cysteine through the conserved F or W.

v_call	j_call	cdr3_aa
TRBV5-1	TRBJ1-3	CASRDRNSGNTIYF
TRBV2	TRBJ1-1	CASSQQGMNTEAFF
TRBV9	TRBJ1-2	CASSVVSGKMGHGYTF
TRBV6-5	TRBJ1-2	CASSQTGDYGYTF
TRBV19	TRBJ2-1	CASSTRTSFYEQFF
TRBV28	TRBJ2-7	CASSFGAFYEQYF
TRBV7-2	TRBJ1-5	CASSLAGGSNQPQHF
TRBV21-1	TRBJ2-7	CASLDGTYEQYF
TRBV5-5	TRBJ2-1	CASSPRSSYNEQFF
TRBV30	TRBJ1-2	CAWIDSEYYGYTF
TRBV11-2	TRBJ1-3	CASSLASVNRGSYGNTIYF